The rows below give T cell receptor beta chains drawn from one sample of a study of blood T cell repertoires in COVID-19. This table comes from immunoSEQ multiplex PCR, and its TCRdb copy is limited to in-frame clones, with some not included. The sample lists 200,000 to 250,000 clones; around 80% were seen once. Input material: peripheral blood. The receptors stem from a woman in her 30s with COVID-19, enrolled during active disease. The CDR3 runs from the conserved cysteine through the conserved F or W. D genes are given only for firm matches. Only some rows state a clone size, as once, few, many or a class for expanded clones.

D	size	V	J	DNA	CDR3
TRBD2	-	TRBV11-2	TRBJ2-1	TGTGCCAGCAGCTTAGGGACTAGCGGGGGTGTTTACAATGAGCAGTTCTTC	CASSLGTSGGVYNEQFF
TRBD2	-	TRBV7-9	TRBJ2-7	TGTGCCAGCGCCACTAGCGGGGGATTCTACGAGCAGTACTTC	CASATSGGFYEQYF
TRBD1	-	TRBV7-6	TRBJ2-7	TGTGCCAGCAGTTCCCGACAGGGGTCGTACGAGCAGTACTTC	CASSSRQGSYEQYF
TRBD1	few	TRBV5-6	TRBJ1-2	TGTGCCAGCAGCTCCAGGGGGAGAGGCTATGGCTACACCTTC	CASSSRGRGYGYTF
TRBD2	-	TRBV6-5	TRBJ2-7	TGTGCCAGCATGGCGGGAGTCTACGAGCAGTACTTC	CASMAGVYEQYF
TRBD1	-	TRBV28	TRBJ1-2	TGTGCCGGCGGACAGGGGCCGAACTATGGCTACACCTTC	CAGGQGPNYGYTF
TRBD1	-	TRBV6-2/TRBV6-3	TRBJ1-5	TGTGCCAGCAGTTACTCGAGGACAGGGGGAATAAGCAATCAGCCCCAGCATTTT	CASSYSRTGGISNQPQHF
TRBD1	once	TRBV9	TRBJ1-2	TGTGCCAGCAGCGTAGAGGACAGGGGGTATGGCTACACCTTC	CASSVEDRGYGYTF
-	-	TRBV6-2/TRBV6-3	TRBJ2-5	TGTGCCAGCAGCTCTACTAGTGGGATCCAAGAGACCCAGTACTTC	CASSSTSGIQETQYF
-	-	TRBV11-2	TRBJ1-2	TGTGCCAGCAGCTTCAACACTAACTATGGCTACACCTTC	CASSFNTNYGYTF
TRBD1	-	TRBV30	TRBJ1-5	TGTGCCTGGAGAGGTGGCAGGGGGATCAATCAGCCCCAGCATTTT	CAWRGGRGINQPQHF
-	-	TRBV5-6	TRBJ1-1	TGTGCCAGCAGGGAGGGATCGGGGAACACTGAAGCTTTCTTT	CASREGSGNTEAFF
-	-	TRBV27	TRBJ2-7	TGTGCCAGCAGCGCCGGGGGATACGAGCAGTACTTC	CASSAGGYEQYF
TRBD1	-	TRBV3-1/TRBV3-2	TRBJ2-2	TGTGCCAGCAGTCCGCAACCCTATGACAGGGGTAACACCGGGGAGCTGTTTTTT	CASSPQPYDRGNTGELFF
TRBD1	-	TRBV2	TRBJ1-1	TGTGCCAGCAGTGGAGGGACAGGCGAGGGGTTGACTGAAGCTTTCTTT	CASSGGTGEGLTEAFF
-	-	TRBV30	TRBJ2-3	TGTGCCTGGAGCCGAGGCCTGGGTTCTGATACGCAGTATTTT	CAWSRGLGSDTQYF
-	-	TRBV19	TRBJ2-7	TGTGCCAGTAGCGCTTCCGGGACATATTATGACGAGCAGTACTTC	CASSASGTYYDEQYF
-	-	TRBV21-1	TRBJ2-3	TGTGCCAGCAGCAAAAGGTATAGCGGGAGCACAGATACGCAGTATTTT	CASSKRYSGSTDTQYF
-	-	TRBV5-4	TRBJ1-2	TGTGCCAGCAGCTTGGCCGGCAGGCGGGAGGGCTACACCTTC	CASSLAGRREGYTF
-	many	TRBV30	TRBJ2-7	TGTGCCTGGAGGCGTCAGGACACCTACGAGCAGTACTTC	CAWRRQDTYEQYF
-	-	TRBV6-6	TRBJ1-1	TGTGCCATATGGAACCGGGTTGAAGCTTTCTTT	CAIWNRVEAFF
-	-	TRBV5-1	TRBJ2-6	TGCGCCAGCAGCCTCTTAACTGGGGCCAACGTCCTGACTTTC	CASSLLTGANVLTF
TRBD2	once	TRBV24-1	TRBJ2-1	TGTGCCACCAGTGATCCCTTAGCGGGAGTAAATGAGCAGTTCTTC	CATSDPLAGVNEQFF
-	many	TRBV7-9	TRBJ1-1	TGTGCCAGCAGCTCCCGCTCGGGGGGGCCTGAAGCTTTCTTT	CASSSRSGGPEAFF
-	-	TRBV20-1	TRBJ1-1	TGCAGTGCTAGTTCGGCGGGGTCCGGGACTGAAGCTTTCTTT	CSASSAGSGTEAFF
-	-	TRBV7-9	TRBJ2-7	TGTGCCAGCAGTCTTACAGGGGGGGTCTACGAGCAGTACTTC	CASSLTGGVYEQYF
TRBD1	-	TRBV11-3	TRBJ2-1	TGTGCCAGCAGCCTCGCGACAGGGAAGCAGTTCTTC	CASSLATGKQFF
TRBD2	-	TRBV5-1	TRBJ2-3	TGCGCCAGCAGCTTGGTTCTAGCGGGGGGCGGCGAGGATACGCAGTATTTT	CASSLVLAGGGEDTQYF
TRBD2	once	TRBV5-1	TRBJ2-3	TGCGCCAGCACCAAGAGTGGGGCGGGGGGAGTCACAGATACGCAGTATTTT	CASTKSGAGGVTDTQYF
TRBD2	few	TRBV7-2	TRBJ2-1	TGTGCCACTACTGGACTAGCGGACTACAATGAGCAGTTCTTC	CATTGLADYNEQFF